The 12 T cell receptor beta chains below come from one sample, sequenced in a study of T cells in localized non-small cell lung cancer. TCRdb's copy holds only in-frame clones and misses some; the assay was immunoSEQ multiplex PCR. Of 10,000 to 13,000 clones in the sample, 48% were seen once. This material consisted of lymph node tissue, taken before any cancer treatment. These receptors all come from a woman aged 35 to 69 with stage II squamous cell lung carcinoma.

The V call is TRBV11-3, the J call TRBJ1-1; D is unresolved. V was trimmed by 3 bases and J by 4 bases, leaving 15 bases between them. Germline V gives CDR1 SGHNT, CDR2 YENEEA. This CDR3 spans 15 amino acids. CDR3 in amino acids: CASSLVPGVATEAFF. The CDR3, as DNA: TGTGCCAGCAGCTTGGTTCCGGGAGTGGCCACTGAAGCTTTCTTT.

V gene TRBV19 combines with J gene TRBJ1-2, with D maybe TRBD1 (5 bases). This CDR3 region has 19 residues. Deletions cut 2 bases from V and 3 bases from J, with 25 bases between. Looked up from germline, CDR1 is LNHDA and CDR2 is SQIVND (reference sequence). CDR3 nucleotide sequence: TGTGCCAGTAGTATAATCCGGGGCCAGGGCTGGAGCCTAGACTATGGCTACACCTTC. It specifies CASSIIRGQGWSLDYGYTF.

The genes are TRBV9 and TRBJ1-5; 7 bases are a match to TRBD1. The CDR3 loop spans 14 amino acids. CDR1 and CDR2 (germline): SGDLS, YYNGEE. With V trimmed by 5 bases and J by 4 bases, 6 bases remained unmatched. The DNA for the CDR3 is TGTGCCAGCAGTTTCGGACAGGTGAATCAGCCCCAGCATTTT. Translation gives CASSFGQVNQPQHF.

CDR3 nucleotides: TGTGCCAGCAGTTTTGGAGGGGGTGGTCAGCCCCAGCATTTT. It encodes CASSFGGGGQPQHF. The J gene is TRBJ1-5, the V gene TRBV28, with D perhaps matching TRBD1 (6 bases). CDR1 MDHEN and CDR2 SYDVKM come from the germline V gene. The germline V and J ends were trimmed by 3 bases and 6 bases, with 12 bases remaining between them. The CDR3 runs to 14 residues. The entire variable domain, with the rest obtained from reference TRBV28 and TRBJ1-5, is as follows: DVKVTQSSRYLVKRTGEKVFLECVQDMDHENMFWYRQDPGLGLRLIYFSYDVKMKEKGDIPEGYSVSREKKERFSLILESASTNQTSMYLCASSFGGGGQPQHFGDGTRLSIL.

This clone was counted between two and nine times. V is TRBV11-3 and J is TRBJ1-2; no clear D gene. This CDR3 has 15 residues. V lost 5 bases, J lost 3 bases, and 16 bases lay in between. Per the germline V gene, CDR1 is SGHNT and CDR2 is YENEEA. In DNA, the CDR3 is TGTGCCAGCAGCCCCCTAGTGGTCCCCGACTATGGCTACACCTTC. Encoded protein: CASSPLVVPDYGYTF.

This clone was observed a few times. The rearrangement uses TRBV10-3 and TRBJ1-1; no firm D call. The CDR3 is 14 amino acids. With 10 bases removed from V and 0 bases from J, the gap between germline ends came to 15 bases. Germline V CDR1 and CDR2: ENHRY, SYGVKD. CDR3 nucleotide sequence: TGTGCCACGGTCCAAACCCATATGAACACTGAAGCTTTCTTT. Protein sequence: CATVQTHMNTEAFF.

The gene calls are TRBV11-3 and TRBJ2-7; TRBD1 aligns across 10 bases. The germline V gene has CDR1 SGHNT and CDR2 YENEEA. The V segment lost 2 bases and the J segment 1 base; nucleotides outside the gene matches: 8. The CDR3 has 17 residues. The CDR3 spells CASSLPQTGGRSYEQYF. In DNA form, the CDR3 reads TGTGCCAGCAGCTTACCCCAGACAGGGGGCAGGTCCTACGAGCAGTACTTC.

CDR3 protein: CASSPGKRGSGAEAFF. CDR3 DNA: TGTGCCAGCTCACCAGGTAAAAGGGGATCGGGCGCTGAAGCTTTCTTT. This chain connects TRBV18 to TRBJ1-1; TRBD1 is a possible D gene (5 bases). The CDR3 length is 16 residues. Germline assignment: CDR1 KGHSH and CDR2 LQKENI. The V gene lost 2 bases and the J gene lost 6 bases, with 19 bases spanning the gap.

Concerning this clone: Mismatch with germline at one junction end may stem from a read error. The gene calls are TRBV28 and TRBJ1-2; 11 positions agree with TRBD1. The CDR3 contains 15 residues. Looked up from germline, CDR1 is MDHEN and CDR2 is SYDVKM. CDR3 residues: CVSTMPGQGVYGYTF. In DNA, the CDR3 is TGTGTCAGCACTATGCCGGGACAGGGGGTCTATGGCTACACCTTC.

This sequence joins TRBV6-8 and TRBJ1-2; D is ambiguous. Trimming removed 8 bases from V and 1 base from J, with 11 bases in between. Germline CDR1 MNHGY, CDR2 SAAAGT. This CDR3 has 13 amino acids. This CDR3 reads CASSGRINYGYTF. The CDR3 nucleotides read TGTGCCAGCTCCGGCAGGATTAACTATGGCTACACCTTC.

The chain recombines TRBV19 with TRBJ1-5, with D perhaps matching TRBD1 (6 bases). The CDR3 spans 14 residues. Per the germline V gene, CDR1 is LNHDA and CDR2 is SQIVND (reference sequence). The V and J ends lost 2 bases and 1 base respectively, with 6 bases between them. CDR3 coding DNA: TGTGCCAGTAGTATAACAGGGAGCAATCAGCCCCAGCATTTT. Amino acid sequence: CASSITGSNQPQHF.

This clone occurred a few times. The rearrangement links TRBV28 to TRBJ2-4; weak D call: TRBD1 (6 bases). V lost 4 bases, J lost 13 bases, and 14 bases lay in between. The CDR3 extends over 12 amino acids. The germline CDR1 and CDR2 sequences are MDHEN and SYDVKM. This chain's CDR3 is CASSSSRGSQYF. CDR3 sequence (DNA): TGTGCCAGCAGTTCCTCGAGGGGGAGCCAGTACTTC.